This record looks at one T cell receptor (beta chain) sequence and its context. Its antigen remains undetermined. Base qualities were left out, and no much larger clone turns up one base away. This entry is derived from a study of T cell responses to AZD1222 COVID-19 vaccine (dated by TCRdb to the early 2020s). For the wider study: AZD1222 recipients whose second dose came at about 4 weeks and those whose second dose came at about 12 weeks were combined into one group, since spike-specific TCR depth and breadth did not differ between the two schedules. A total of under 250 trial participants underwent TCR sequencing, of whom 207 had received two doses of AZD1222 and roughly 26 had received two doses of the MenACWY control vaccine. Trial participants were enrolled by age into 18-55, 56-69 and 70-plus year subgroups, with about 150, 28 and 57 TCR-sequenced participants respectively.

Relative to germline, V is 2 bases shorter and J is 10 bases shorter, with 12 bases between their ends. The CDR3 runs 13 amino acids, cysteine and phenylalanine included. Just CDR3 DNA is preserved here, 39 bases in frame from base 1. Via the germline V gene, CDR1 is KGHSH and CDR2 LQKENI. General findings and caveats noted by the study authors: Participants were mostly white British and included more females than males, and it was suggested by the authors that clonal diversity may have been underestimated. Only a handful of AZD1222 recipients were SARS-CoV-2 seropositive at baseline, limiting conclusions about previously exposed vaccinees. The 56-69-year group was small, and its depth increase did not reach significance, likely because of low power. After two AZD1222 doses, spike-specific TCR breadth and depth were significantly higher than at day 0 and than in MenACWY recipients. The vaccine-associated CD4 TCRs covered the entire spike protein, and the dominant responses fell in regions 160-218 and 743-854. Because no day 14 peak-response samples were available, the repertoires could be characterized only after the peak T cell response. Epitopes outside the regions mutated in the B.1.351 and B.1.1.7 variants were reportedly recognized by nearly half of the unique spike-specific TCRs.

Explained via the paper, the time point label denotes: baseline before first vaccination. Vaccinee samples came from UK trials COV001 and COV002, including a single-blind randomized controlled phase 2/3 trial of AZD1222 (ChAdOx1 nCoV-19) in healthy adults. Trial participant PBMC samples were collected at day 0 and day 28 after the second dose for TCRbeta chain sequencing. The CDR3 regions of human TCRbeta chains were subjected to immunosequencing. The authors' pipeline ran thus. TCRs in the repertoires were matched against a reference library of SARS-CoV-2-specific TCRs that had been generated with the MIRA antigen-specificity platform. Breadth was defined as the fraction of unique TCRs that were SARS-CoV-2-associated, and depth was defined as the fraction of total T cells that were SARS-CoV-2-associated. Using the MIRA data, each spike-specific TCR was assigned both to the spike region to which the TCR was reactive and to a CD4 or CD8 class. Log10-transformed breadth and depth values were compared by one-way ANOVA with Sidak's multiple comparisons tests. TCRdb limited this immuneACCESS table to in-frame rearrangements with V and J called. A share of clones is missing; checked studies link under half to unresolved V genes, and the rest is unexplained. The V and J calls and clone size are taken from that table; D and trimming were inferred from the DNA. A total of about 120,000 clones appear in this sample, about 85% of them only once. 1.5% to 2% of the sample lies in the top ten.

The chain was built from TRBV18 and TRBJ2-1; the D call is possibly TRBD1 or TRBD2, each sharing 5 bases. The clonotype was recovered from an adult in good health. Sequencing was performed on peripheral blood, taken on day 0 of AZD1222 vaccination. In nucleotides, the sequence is TGTGCCAGCTCACCAGGGACCCCGGAGGAGCAGTTCTTC. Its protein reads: CASSPGTPEEQFF.